Listed here are 18 T cell receptor beta chains from one sample, sequenced in a study of blood T cells in healthy people across ages. A sample-barcoded 5' primer and a J-beta primer mix were used in a second PCR of roughly 6 to 11 cycles. TCRdb reanalysed the 5' RACE reads using MiXCR and keeps one entry per CDR3 protein. The sample lists about 1,400,000 distinct CDR3 sequences, approximately 38% seen once, with 6.5% to 10% in the top ten. The sequenced material came from blood. These receptors were taken from a woman aged 18-35 years in good health.

The chain links TRBV28 to TRBJ2-1; possibly TRBD2 for D (5 bases). V gave up 6 bases and J gave up 10 bases, with 13 bases separating them. There are 12 residues in the CDR3. Germline assignment: CDR1 MDHEN and CDR2 SYDVKM. DNA of the CDR3: TGTGCCAGCAGATCCTCACCGGGAGAGCAGTTCTTC. Its translation: CASRSSPGEQFF.

The CDR3 DNA is TGCGCCAGCAGCCAAGAGCCGGGACAGGGCCGCGCTGAAGCTTTCTTT. Its protein product is CASSQEPGQGRAEAFF. The V call is TRBV4-1, the J call TRBJ1-1; TRBD1 aligns across 9 bases. The CDR3 runs 16 residues. Germline CDR1 is MGHRA and CDR2 is YSYEKL. The V segment lost 0 bases and the J segment 6 bases; nucleotides outside the gene matches: 8.

This clonotype was seen only a few times. A read error may produce the germline difference seen at one junction end. V is TRBV24-1 and J is TRBJ2-3; maybe TRBD1 (6 bases). Germline loops: CDR1 KGHDR, CDR2 SFDVKD. CDR3 length equals 13 residues. In nucleotides, the CDR3 is TGTGCCACCGAAGACAGGAGCACAGATACGCCGTATTTT. This sequence encodes CATEDRSTDTPYF.

The V gene is TRBV10-3, the J gene TRBJ1-1, with D hard to call. Trimming pared 2 bases from V and 6 bases from J, leaving 10 bases between. Germline CDR1 reads ENHRY; CDR2 reads SYGVKD. The CDR3 totals 13 residues. CDR3 sequence reads: CAISEQGLAEAFF. The DNA of the CDR3 is TGTGCCATCAGTGAGCAAGGGTTGGCTGAAGCTTTCTTT.

The rearrangement joins TRBV7-9 to TRBJ2-7; the D gene is possibly TRBD2 (5 bases). V was shortened by 5 bases and J by 2 bases, with 16 bases between the two germline ends. The germline CDR1 and CDR2 sequences are SEHNR and FQNEAQ (reference sequence). The CDR3 consists of 15 residues. The CDR3 DNA is TGTGCCAGCAGCGTATTAGTCGGGGTCCCCTACGAGCAGTACTTC. Translated: CASSVLVGVPYEQYF.

The chain joins TRBV3-1 to TRBJ1-5; 7 bases map to TRBD1. CDR3 length equals 15 residues. V lost 2 bases, J lost 3 bases, and 4 bases stayed unmatched. Germline values: CDR1 LGHDT, CDR2 YNNKEL (reference sequence). The CDR3 sequence is CASSQKTGANQPQHF. DNA for the CDR3: TGTGCCAGCAGCCAAAAAACAGGGGCCAATCAGCCCCAGCATTTT.

This clonotype was recorded a few times. This chain's CDR3 is CASSLQGASSYNEQFF. The CDR3 nucleotides read TGCGCCAGCAGCTTGCAGGGGGCAAGCTCCTACAATGAGCAGTTCTTC. This chain links TRBV5-1 with TRBJ2-1, with 8 bases fitting TRBD1. This CDR3 region has 16 residues. Germline trimming cut 1 base from V and 0 bases from J; bases unmatched to any gene: 3. CDR1 and CDR2 (germline): SGHRS, YFSETQ.

V gene TRBV4-1 combines with J gene TRBJ2-7; TRBD2 aligns across 8 bases. J was trimmed by 3 bases and V by 7 bases; bases with no gene match: 5. CDR3 length equals 13 residues. Germline V lookup: CDR1 MGHRA, CDR2 YSYEKL. The CDR3 protein is CASTSGLGYEQYF. CDR3 DNA: TGCGCCAGCACCTCGGGACTAGGCTACGAGCAGTACTTC.

The sample holds a few counts of this clonotype. The rearrangement uses TRBV20-1 and TRBJ1-5; 11 nucleotides align to TRBD1. V was pared by 7 bases and J by 4 bases, with 6 bases of the junction left unmatched. Germline V gene lookup returns CDR1 DFQATT and CDR2 SNEGSKA (reference sequence). The CDR3 spans 14 residues. The CDR3 loop is CSGRTGGGNQPQHF. DNA of the CDR3: TGCAGTGGAAGGACAGGGGGCGGTAATCAGCCCCAGCATTTT.

Many counts were recorded for this clonotype. The gene calls are TRBV29-1 and TRBJ1-2; no definite D call. This CDR3 comprises 14 residues. The germline V and J ends were trimmed by 0 bases and 1 base, with 9 bases remaining between them. Germline V gene lookup returns CDR1 SQVTM and CDR2 ANQGSEA. CDR3 nucleotide sequence: TGCAGCGTTGAAGAGAGAGAAGTTAACTATGGCTACACCTTC. This translates into CSVEEREVNYGYTF.

This clonotype was found once. V usage is TRBV7-3 and J usage is TRBJ2-3; D may be TRBD1 (5 bases). V was cut by 8 bases and J by 1 base, with 7 bases left in between. Per the germline V gene, CDR1 is SGHTA and CDR2 is FQGTGA. CDR3 length: 12 amino acids. DNA of the CDR3: TGTGCCAGCGGGGCGGGCACAGATACGCAGTATTTT. It translates to CASGAGTDTQYF.

The chain combines TRBV5-6 with TRBJ2-1; D possibly corresponds to TRBD2 (6 bases). Germline CDR1 reads SGHDT; CDR2 reads YYEEEE. This CDR3 is built from 16 residues. Trimming shortened V by 4 bases and J by 8 bases, and 22 bases separated the two germline ends. The DNA of the CDR3 is TGTGCCAGCAGCATGGCAGGGAGGTTGCCCGGGGATGAGCAGTTCTTC. This codes for CASSMAGRLPGDEQFF.

The chain employs TRBV2 and TRBJ2-5; 9 nucleotides line up with TRBD2. The germline V gene has CDR1 SNHLY and CDR2 FYNNEI. After removal of 6 bases from V and 1 base from J, the junction contained 6 bases not matched to a gene. This CDR3 is 15 amino acids long. CDR3 loop: CASSYPGLAQETQYF. In DNA, the CDR3 is TGTGCCAGCAGCTATCCGGGACTAGCCCAAGAGACCCAGTACTTC.

This clonotype was detected many times. This CDR3 is CASSYPGGSTDTQYF. Here the CDR3 DNA reads TGTGCCAGCAGTTACCCGGGAGGGAGCACAGATACGCAGTATTTT. The V and J genes are TRBV6-5 and TRBJ2-3; TRBD2 matches 8 bases. The CDR3 is 15 amino acids. V lost 2 bases to trimming and J lost 0 bases; unmatched junction nucleotides: 1. Germline CDR1 and CDR2: MNHEY and SVGAGI.

This clonotype was recorded a few times. The rearrangement links TRBV20-1 to TRBJ2-7; the D is unclear. Germline assignment: CDR1 DFQATT and CDR2 SNEGSKA (reference sequence). The CDR3 has 14 residues. With 6 bases removed from V and 5 bases from J, the gap between germline ends came to 20 bases. The CDR3 DNA is TGCAGTGCCCCCCTAAGACCCTCTGGGAACGAGCAGTACTTC. Residues: CSAPLRPSGNEQYF.

This clonotype was counted ten times or more. The chain's CDR3 is CASSLRDSNQPQHF. DNA for the CDR3: TGTGCCAGCAGTTTACGGGATAGCAATCAGCCCCAGCATTTT. The chain employs TRBV7-9 and TRBJ1-5, with unresolved D. V gave up 6 bases and J gave up 0 bases, with 9 bases separating them. Germline values: CDR1 SEHNR, CDR2 FQNEAQ (reference sequence). The CDR3 covers 14 residues.

Comment on this clonotype: At one boundary the junction diverges from the germline segment, which might be a read error. The CDR3 sequence: CVSSEQFKGYEQFF. CDR3 nucleotide sequence: TGTGTCAGCAGTGAACAATTTAAGGGTTACGAGCAGTTCTTC. The V gene is TRBV25-1, the J gene TRBJ2-1; no firm D call. The CDR3 is made up of 14 amino acids. CDR1 MGHDK and CDR2 SYGVNS come from the germline V gene.

The table lists this clonotype with many counts. The chain uses TRBV6-6 and TRBJ2-3; D not certain. V was clipped by 0 bases and J by 4 bases, with 5 bases between them. Germline V CDR1 and CDR2: MNHNY, SVGAGI (reference sequence). This CDR3 contains 13 residues. CDR3 in amino acids: CASSYSYSDTQYF. In DNA, the CDR3 is TGTGCCAGCAGTTACTCGTATTCAGATACGCAGTATTTT.